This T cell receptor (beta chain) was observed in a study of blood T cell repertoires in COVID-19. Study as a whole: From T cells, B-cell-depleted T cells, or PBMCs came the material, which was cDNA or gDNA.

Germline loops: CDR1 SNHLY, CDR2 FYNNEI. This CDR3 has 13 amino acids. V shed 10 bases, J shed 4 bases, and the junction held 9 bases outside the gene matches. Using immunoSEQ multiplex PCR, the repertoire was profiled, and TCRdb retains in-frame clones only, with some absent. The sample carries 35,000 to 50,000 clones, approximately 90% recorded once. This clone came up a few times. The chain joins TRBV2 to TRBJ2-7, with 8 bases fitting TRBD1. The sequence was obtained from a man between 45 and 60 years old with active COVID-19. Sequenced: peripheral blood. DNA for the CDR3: TGTGCCAACGGACAGGGCTCAGGGTACGAGCAGTACTTC. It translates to CANGQGSGYEQYF.